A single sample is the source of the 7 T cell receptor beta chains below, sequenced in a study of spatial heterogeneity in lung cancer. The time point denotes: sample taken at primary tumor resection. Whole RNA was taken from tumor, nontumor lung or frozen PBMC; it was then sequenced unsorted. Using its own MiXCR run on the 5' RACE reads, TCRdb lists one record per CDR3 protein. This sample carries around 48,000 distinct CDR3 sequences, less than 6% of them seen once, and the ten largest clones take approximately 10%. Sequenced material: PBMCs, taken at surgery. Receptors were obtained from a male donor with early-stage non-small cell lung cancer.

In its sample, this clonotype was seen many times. The CDR3 DNA reads TGCAGTGCTAGTCTGGGGTTGGATGGCTACACCTTC. Translation gives CSASLGLDGYTF. The V call is TRBV20-1, the J call TRBJ1-2; D gene uncertain. Germline V CDR1 and CDR2: DFQATT, SNEGSKA (reference sequence). V was clipped by 3 bases and J by 6 bases, with 11 bases between them. CDR3 size: 12 residues.

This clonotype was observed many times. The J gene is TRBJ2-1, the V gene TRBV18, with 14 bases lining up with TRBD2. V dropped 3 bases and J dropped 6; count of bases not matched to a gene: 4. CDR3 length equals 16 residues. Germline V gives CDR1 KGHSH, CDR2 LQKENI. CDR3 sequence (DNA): TGTGCCAGCTCACCTCCGGGACTAGCGGGGGTCAATGAGCAGTTCTTC. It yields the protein CASSPPGLAGVNEQFF. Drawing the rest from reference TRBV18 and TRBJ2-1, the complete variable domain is NAGVMQNPRHLVRRRGQEARLRCSPMKGHSHVYWYRQLPEEGLKFMVYLQKENIIDESGMPKERFSAEFPKEGPSILRIQQVVRGDSAAYFCASSPPGLAGVNEQFFGPGTRLTVL.

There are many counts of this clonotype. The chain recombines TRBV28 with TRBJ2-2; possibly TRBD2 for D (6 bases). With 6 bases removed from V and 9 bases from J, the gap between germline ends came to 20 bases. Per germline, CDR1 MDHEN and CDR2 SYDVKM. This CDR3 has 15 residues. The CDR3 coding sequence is TGTGCCAGCAGGTCGGGGGACTCCCTTGCAAGGGAGCTGTTTTTT. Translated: CASRSGDSLARELFF.

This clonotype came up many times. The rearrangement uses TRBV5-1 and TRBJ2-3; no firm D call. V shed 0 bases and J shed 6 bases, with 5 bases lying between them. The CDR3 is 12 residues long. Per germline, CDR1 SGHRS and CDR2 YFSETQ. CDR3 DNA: TGCGCCAGCAGCTTGGATAGGGATACGCAGTATTTT. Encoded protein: CASSLDRDTQYF.

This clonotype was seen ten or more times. The CDR3 DNA follows: TGCAGTGCTAGACCTTACATGGGGGCCGGGGAGCTGTTTTTT. This codes for CSARPYMGAGELFF. This chain links TRBV20-1 with TRBJ2-2, with D perhaps being TRBD1 or TRBD2 (5 bases each). The CDR3 is 14 amino acids. Trimming took 2 bases from V and 6 from J, leaving 13 bases between them. Looked up from germline, CDR1 is DFQATT and CDR2 is SNEGSKA (reference sequence).

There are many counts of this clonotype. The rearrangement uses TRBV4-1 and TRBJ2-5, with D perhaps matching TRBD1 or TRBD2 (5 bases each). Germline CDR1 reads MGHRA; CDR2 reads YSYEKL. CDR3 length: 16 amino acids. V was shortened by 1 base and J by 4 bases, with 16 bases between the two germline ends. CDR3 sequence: CASSQGVGGIGETQYF. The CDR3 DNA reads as TGCGCCAGCAGCCAAGGGGTTGGGGGAATCGGAGAGACCCAGTACTTC.

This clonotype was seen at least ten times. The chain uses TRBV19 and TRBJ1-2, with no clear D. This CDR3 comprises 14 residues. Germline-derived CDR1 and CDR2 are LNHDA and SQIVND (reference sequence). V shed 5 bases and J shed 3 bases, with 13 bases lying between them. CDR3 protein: CASSATTLYYGYTF. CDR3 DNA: TGTGCCAGTAGTGCCACCACATTATACTATGGCTACACCTTC. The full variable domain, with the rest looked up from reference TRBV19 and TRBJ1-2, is DGGITQSPKYLFRKEGQNVTLSCEQNLNHDAMYWYRQDPGQGLRLIYYSQIVNDFQKGDIAEGYSVSREKKESFPLTVTSAQKNPTAFYLCASSATTLYYGYTFGSGTRLTVV.